Here is one TCR beta chain with its context. Looked up from germline, CDR1 is SGDLS and CDR2 is YYNGEE. Deletions cut 0 bases from V and 2 bases from J, with 6 bases between. CDR3 length equals 13 residues. The data derive from a study of OX40 agonist ivuxolimab in advanced cancers. Sequencing used immunoSEQ multiplex PCR; TCRdb keeps in-frame clones, though not all of them. The sample consists of tens of thousands of clones, around 88% of them appearing once. The chain combines TRBV9 with TRBJ2-7; D ambiguous. The sequencing used CD4+ or CD8+ T cells sorted from blood, collected in a trial of the OX40 agonist ivuxolimab. This TCR was sampled from an adult with an advanced solid tumor such as melanoma, head and neck, liver or kidney cancer. This chain's CDR3 is CASSVAGAYEQYF. DNA of the CDR3: TGTGCCAGCAGCGTAGCCGGTGCCTACGAGCAGTACTTC.